A single T cell receptor beta chain is shown here with its context. This clone was recorded once. Its antigen is still unknown. It has no much larger one-base neighbor in the sample; base qualities were not kept. Genomic DNA was extracted from sorted cells for sequencing of the TCRbeta CDR3 region. TCRbeta CDR3 regions were sequenced using the immunoSEQ Assay. The clones in this table, taken by TCRdb from immuneACCESS, are in-frame only. Not every clone is retained; where verified, under half of the shortfall comes from an unresolved V gene, and the cause of the rest is unknown. Across this sample there are approximately 79,000 clones, with approximately 83% seen only once. Together, the top ten hold roughly 3.1% of the sample. The record originates from a study of OX40 agonist ivuxolimab in advanced cancers. For context, the study as a whole: The costimulatory receptor OX40 (CD134) was targeted by ivuxolimab, a fully human IgG2 agonistic monoclonal antibody. Intravenous ivuxolimab was administered to patients every 2 weeks at six dose levels: 0.01, 0.1, 0.3, 1.5, 3 and 10 mg/kg. Of the approximately 54 dose-escalation patients, hepatocellular carcinoma was present in 19, melanoma in approximately 15, renal cell carcinoma in 9 and head and neck cancer in 9. In the dose-escalation cohort, 82.7% of patients were male, and the mean age was approximately 60 years with a range of roughly 23 to 79. Patients were allowed to have had prior anti-PD-1, anti-PD-L1 or anti-CTLA-4 therapy, and approximately 40% of the dose-escalation patients had been treated with checkpoint inhibitors. Partial responses occurred in three dose-escalation patients, of whom one had hepatocellular carcinoma and two had cutaneous melanoma. The purpose of peripheral TCRbeta sequencing was to test whether ivuxolimab changed TCR sequence diversity and led to clonal T-cell expansion. The paper reports the monotherapy dose-escalation portion (N ≈ 50 patients) of the phase I ivuxolimab trial.

Trimming costs V 0 bases and J 5 bases, and their ends lie 10 bases apart. Reading the germline V gene (reference sequence) gives CDR1 LNHNV and CDR2 YYDKDF. Its CDR3 holds 14 amino acids, cysteine through phenylalanine. The retained sequence is limited to the CDR3, 42 bases, with the frame set at the first base. Overall study outcomes, separate from this receptor: On average, CD8+ T cells showed more expanded clones than CD4+ T cells after ivuxolimab. Low levels of normalized T-cell clonal expansion were also seen in some nonresponding patients. At doses of 0.1 to 3.0 mg/kg, clonal expansion of both CD4+ and CD8+ blood T cells was observed from baseline to week 6. Antigen specificity was not determined for the clonally expanded peripheral T cells. In partial responders in the 0.1-3.0 mg/kg groups, normalized peripheral clonal expansion was found to be among the lowest, especially among CD8+ T cells.

Patients with autoimmune disease history or receiving systemic immunosuppression were excluded from the trial. Peripheral blood for TCR sequencing was drawn from every dose cohort at baseline, at cycle 4 day 1 and at cycle 7 day 1. The samples were taken from a phase I, first-in-human, multicenter, open-label dose-escalation trial of ivuxolimab. Adults with locally advanced or metastatic melanoma, renal cell carcinoma, hepatocellular carcinoma or head and neck squamous cell carcinoma were enrolled in the trial. CD4+ and CD8+ T cells were sorted separately from peripheral blood before TCR sequencing.

The chain is assembled from TRBV15 and TRBJ1-1; a tentative D match to TRBD1 spans 5 bases. The material was CD4+ or CD8+ T cells sorted from blood, obtained in a trial of the OX40 agonist ivuxolimab. This receptor was obtained from an adult with an advanced solid tumor such as melanoma, head and neck, liver or kidney cancer. The nucleotides read TGTGCCACCAGCAGAGATCAGGGTAAGACTGAAGCTTTCTTT. It specifies CATSRDQGKTEAFF. With the portions outside the CDR3 filled from the reference TRBV15 and TRBJ1-1 genes, the complete variable region becomes DAMVIQNPRYQVTQFGKPVTLSCSQTLNHNVMYWYQQKSSQAPKLLFHYYDKDFNNEADTPDNFQSRRPNTSFCFLDIRSPGLGDTAMYLCATSRDQGKTEAFFGQGTRLTVV.